Listed here are 2 T cell receptor beta chains from one sample, sequenced in a study of control samples from healthy donors and cancer patients. Using immunoSEQ multiplex PCR, the repertoire was profiled, and TCRdb retains in-frame clones only, with some absent. The sample gives over 150,000 clones, 94% of which show up once; 1.1% to 1.5% is in the top ten. The sequenced material came from blood. The receptors were sampled from a young woman in good health.

Here the CDR3 reads CASSPMQETQYF. The CDR3 DNA is TGTGCCAGCAGTCCAATGCAAGAGACCCAGTACTTC. V usage is TRBV11-2 and J usage is TRBJ2-5; D is uncertain. Trimming removed 6 bases at V and 2 bases at J, with 7 bases between. This CDR3 comprises 12 residues. The germline V gene encodes CDR1 SGHAT and CDR2 FQNNGV. Supplemented by reference TRBV11-2 and TRBJ2-5, the full variable domain reads EAGVAQSPRYKIIEKRQSVAFWCNPISGHATLYWYQQILGQGPKLLIQFQNNGVVDDSQLPKDRFSAERLKGVDSTLKIQPAKLEDSAVYLCASSPMQETQYFGPGTRLLVL.

The chain joins TRBV3-1 (or the pseudogene TRBV3-2) to TRBJ2-5; D call uncertain. The CDR3 totals 10 residues. V lost 0 bases and J 7 bases, leaving 0 bases between the germline ends. Germline loops: CDR1 LGHDT, CDR2 YNNKEL (reference sequence). CDR3 in DNA: TGTGCCAGCAGCCAAGAGACCCAGTACTTC. Residues: CASSQETQYF.